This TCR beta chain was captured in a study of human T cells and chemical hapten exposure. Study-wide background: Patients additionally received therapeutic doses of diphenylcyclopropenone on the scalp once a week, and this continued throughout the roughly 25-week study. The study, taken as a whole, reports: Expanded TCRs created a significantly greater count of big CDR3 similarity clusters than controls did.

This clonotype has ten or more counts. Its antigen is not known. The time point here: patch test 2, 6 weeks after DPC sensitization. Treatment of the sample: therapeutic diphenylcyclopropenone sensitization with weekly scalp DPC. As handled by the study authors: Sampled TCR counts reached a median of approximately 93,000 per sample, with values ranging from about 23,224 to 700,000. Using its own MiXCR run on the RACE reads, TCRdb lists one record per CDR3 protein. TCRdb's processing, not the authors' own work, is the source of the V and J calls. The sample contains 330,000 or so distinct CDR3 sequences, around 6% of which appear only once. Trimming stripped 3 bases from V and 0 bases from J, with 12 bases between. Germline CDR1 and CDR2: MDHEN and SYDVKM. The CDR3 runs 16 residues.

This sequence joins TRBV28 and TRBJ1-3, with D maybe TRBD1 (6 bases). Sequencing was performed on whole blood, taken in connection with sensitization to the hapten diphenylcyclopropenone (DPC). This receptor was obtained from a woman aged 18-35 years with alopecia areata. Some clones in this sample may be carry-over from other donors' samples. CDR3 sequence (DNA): TGTGCCAGCAGTTTTAGGGACATACACTCTGGAAACACCATATATTTT. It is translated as CASSFRDIHSGNTIYF.